What follows are 2 T cell receptor beta chains derived from one specimen sequenced in a study of OX40 agonist ivuxolimab in advanced cancers. Profiling relied on immunoSEQ multiplex PCR, and the TCRdb table lists in-frame clones only, not all of them. The data contain 9,500 to 14,000 clones, over 65% of them singletons. The sequencing used CD4+ or CD8+ T cells sorted from blood, collected in a trial of the OX40 agonist ivuxolimab. The receptors were sampled from an adult with an advanced solid tumor such as melanoma, head and neck, liver or kidney cancer.

This clone is a singleton in its sample. The rearrangement links TRBV27 to TRBJ2-5, with 10 bases aligning to TRBD2. The germline V gene has CDR1 MNHEY and CDR2 SMNVEV (reference sequence). The V and J ends lost 5 bases and 3 bases, in that order; junction bases with no gene match: 15. The CDR3 is made up of 18 amino acids. The CDR3 DNA reads TGTGCCAGCAGTCCCCAATTAGCGGGGGGTTTAAGGGAAGAGACCCAGTACTTC. It codes for CASSPQLAGGLREETQYF.

CDR3 nucleotides: TGTGCCAGCAGTGAAGACGTTTTCCGGGACCAAGAGACCCAGTACTTC. Translated, it gives CASSEDVFRDQETQYF. This sequence joins TRBV6-1 and TRBJ2-5, with D hard to call. Trimming removed 1 base at V and 0 bases at J, with 12 bases between. The length of the CDR3 is 16 residues. Germline V gene sequence: CDR1 MNHNS, CDR2 SASEGT.